One sample yielded the 32 T cell receptor beta chains listed below, sequenced in a study of cytomegalovirus exposure and HLA in healthy donors. The primer mix had 60 Vbeta and 13 Jbeta primers. Data came from immunoSEQ multiplex PCR; TCRdb stores just in-frame clones and leaves some out. The sample records roughly 90,000 clones, roughly 80% being singletons. The sequencing sample was made of PBMCs. The origin of the receptors is a man younger than 35 in good health and CMV-seronegative.

In this sample, this clone turned up a few times. The chain employs TRBV25-1 and TRBJ2-6; D is possibly TRBD2 (6 bases). Germline loops: CDR1 MGHDK, CDR2 SYGVNS. The V end was cut by 3 bases, the J end by 0 bases, with 9 bases between. This CDR3 region has 16 residues. DNA for the CDR3: TGTGCCAGCAGTGATTGGGGAGGCTCTGGGGCCAACGTCCTGACTTTC. As protein: CASSDWGGSGANVLTF.

This chain links TRBV14 with TRBJ1-1; a weak D match, TRBD1 (6 bases). The germline V and J ends were trimmed by 1 base and 4 bases, with 13 bases remaining between them. Germline V CDR1 and CDR2: SGHDN, FVKESK. The CDR3 is 15 residues long. The DNA of the CDR3 is TGTGCCAGCAGCCAAGCACAGGGTAGCACCACTGAAGCTTTCTTT. It yields the protein CASSQAQGSTTEAFF.

V and J are TRBV7-8 and TRBJ1-1; possibly TRBD1 for D (6 bases). Trimming removed 1 base from V and 5 bases from J, with 14 bases in between. CDR1 SGHVS and CDR2 FQNEAQ come from the germline V gene. This CDR3 has 15 amino acids. CDR3 sequence: CASSLEVQGMTEAFF. CDR3 bases: TGTGCCAGCAGCTTAGAAGTACAGGGAATGACTGAAGCTTTCTTT. Full variable domain (missing parts from reference TRBV7-8 and TRBJ1-1): GAGVSQSPRYKVAKRGQDVALRCDPISGHVSLFWYQQALGQGPEFLTYFQNEAQLDKSGLPSDRFFAERPEGSVSTLKIQRTQQEDSAVYLCASSLEVQGMTEAFFGQGTRLTVV.

The J gene is TRBJ2-5, the V gene TRBV11-2; no definite D call. The V end lost 6 bases, the J end lost 5 bases, and 13 bases lay between the germline ends. The CDR3 has 13 residues. Germline lookup yields CDR1 SGHAT and CDR2 FQNNGV. The CDR3 sequence: CASRRGAWETQYF. In DNA form, the CDR3 reads TGTGCCAGCAGACGCGGAGCTTGGGAGACCCAGTACTTC.

V gene TRBV29-1 combines with J gene TRBJ2-7; 7 nucleotides line up with TRBD2. V lost 8 bases, J lost 1 base, and 11 bases stayed unmatched. Germline CDR1 SQVTM, CDR2 ANQGSEA. The CDR3 has 14 residues. The CDR3 region has the DNA TGCAGCTTCCGCGGGGCTAGCGGATCCTACGAGCAGTACTTC. Residues: CSFRGASGSYEQYF.

The gene calls are TRBV5-6 and TRBJ1-6; maybe TRBD1 (6 bases). Germline V gene sequence: CDR1 SGHDT, CDR2 YYEEEE. The CDR3 covers 13 residues. Between the trimmed V and J ends, which lost 0 bases and 10 bases, there was a span of 8 bases. CDR3 sequence: CASSLDRESPLHF. DNA of the CDR3: TGTGCCAGCAGCTTGGACAGGGAGTCACCCCTCCACTTT.

A few counts support this clone. The CDR3 sequence: CASTLTSGSVREQYF. In nucleotides, the CDR3 is TGTGCCAGCACCTTGACTAGCGGGAGTGTGAGGGAGCAGTACTTC. This rearrangement joins TRBV27 to TRBJ2-7, with TRBD2 identical over 12 bases. Trimming removed 7 bases from V and 7 bases from J; junction bases left unmatched: 11. This CDR3 is 15 amino acids long. Germline V lookup: CDR1 MNHEY, CDR2 SMNVEV (reference sequence).

The chain carries TRBV5-1 and TRBJ2-3, with 10 bases matching TRBD1. J lost 3 bases, V lost 0 bases, and 10 bases had no gene match. Germline V gene sequence: CDR1 SGHRS, CDR2 YFSETQ. The CDR3 has 18 residues. CDR3 coding DNA: TGCGCCAGCAGCTTGGGTGACAGGGGGCCTCTGGGAACAGATACGCAGTATTTT. Translation: CASSLGDRGPLGTDTQYF.

The table lists this clone with a few counts. This chain joins TRBV6-1 and TRBJ2-7; 11 bases line up with TRBD1. CDR1 MNHNS and CDR2 SASEGT come from the germline V gene. The CDR3 is 16 residues long. V lost 4 bases to trimming and J lost 4 bases; unmatched junction nucleotides: 9. CDR3 coding DNA: TGTGCCAGCAGTGGCTGGGGACAGGGGGTGCCTTACGAGCAGTACTTC. It yields the protein CASSGWGQGVPYEQYF.

A single count supports this clone. This chain links TRBV5-1 with TRBJ1-1; D uncertain. The germline V and J ends were trimmed by 0 bases and 1 base, with 10 bases remaining between them. Germline CDR1 and CDR2: SGHRS and YFSETQ. This CDR3 comprises 15 residues. For the CDR3, the DNA is TGCGCCAGCAGCTTGGCCGCCGGGAAGAACACTGAAGCTTTCTTT. Residues: CASSLAAGKNTEAFF.

The rearrangement links TRBV11-2 to TRBJ2-1; perhaps TRBD1 as D (5 bases). With 3 bases removed from V and 10 bases from J, the gap between germline ends came to 13 bases. CDR1 is SGHAT, CDR2 FQNNGV, per germline. The CDR3 sequence is 13 residues long. CDR3 amino acids: CASSFAWGGEQFF. The CDR3 DNA sequence: TGTGCCAGCAGCTTTGCGTGGGGCGGAGAGCAGTTCTTC.

The rearrangement uses TRBV6-6 and TRBJ2-7; D possibly corresponds to TRBD1 (6 bases). Per the germline V gene, CDR1 is MNHNY and CDR2 is SVGAGI (reference sequence). V dropped 6 bases and J dropped 3 bases, with 9 bases sitting between them. The CDR3 sequence is 12 residues long. CDR3: CASRMDSYEQYF. In DNA, the CDR3 is TGTGCCAGCAGAATGGACAGCTACGAGCAGTACTTC.

As concerns this clone: Within the sample, other DNA sequences also encode this same CDR3. This sequence joins TRBV10-1 and TRBJ1-1; perhaps TRBD1 as D (6 bases). Germline-derived CDR1 and CDR2 are WNHNN and SYGVQD (reference sequence). This CDR3 has 13 residues. Trimming stripped 3 bases from V and 2 bases from J, with 7 bases between. The CDR3 sequence is CASSEQGNTEAFF. In DNA form, the CDR3 reads TGCGCCAGCAGTGAACAGGGAAACACTGAAGCTTTCTTT.

This chain joins TRBV28 and TRBJ1-6, with 7 bases that match TRBD1. The trim removed 7 bases at V and 8 bases at J, leaving 8 bases unmatched. The CDR3 length is 14 residues. The germline V gene encodes CDR1 MDHEN and CDR2 SYDVKM. The CDR3 protein is CASTPGTAYSPLHF. For the CDR3, the DNA is TGTGCCAGCACCCCCGGGACAGCGTATTCACCCCTCCACTTT.

V gene TRBV2 combines with J gene TRBJ1-3, with no clear D. V gave up 7 bases and J gave up 5 bases, with 30 bases separating them. CDR3 length equals 19 residues. Germline values: CDR1 SNHLY, CDR2 FYNNEI. CDR3 bases: TGTGCCAGCATGACGGAAGGTGGAGGGTGGAAGGTGGAGAGAAACACCATATATTTT. Protein: CASMTEGGGWKVERNTIYF.

This rearrangement joins TRBV20-1 to TRBJ1-1, with no clear D. The CDR3 has 10 amino acids. V was clipped by 4 bases and J by 3 bases, with 3 bases between them. Germline V gene sequence: CDR1 DFQATT, CDR2 SNEGSKA (reference sequence). The CDR3 DNA sequence: TGCAGTGCTACCTACACTGAAGCTTTCTTT. It codes for CSATYTEAFF.

V usage is TRBV21-1 and J usage is TRBJ1-2. TRBV21-1 is given as a pseudogene. The CDR3 length is 15 residues. In DNA form, the CDR3 reads TGTGCCAGCAGCAAGAGTGTGCGCTCTAACTATGGCTACACCTTC. This gives the protein CASSKSVRSNYGYTF.

V and J are TRBV5-1 and TRBJ2-1; TRBD2 matches 10 bases. J was trimmed by 9 bases and V by 3 bases; bases with no gene match: 6. The CDR3 loop spans 14 amino acids. Germline CDR1 SGHRS, CDR2 YFSETQ. The CDR3 spells CASSSTRTSGEQFF. In DNA, the CDR3 is TGCGCCAGCAGCTCAACTAGGACTAGCGGTGAGCAGTTCTTC.

The chain carries TRBV15 and TRBJ1-2; TRBD1 matches 7 bases. The junction had 9 bases not matched to a gene; V was cut back by 1 base and J by 4 bases. The CDR3 is 16 amino acids. The V gene's germline CDR1 is LNHNV and CDR2 YYDKDF (reference sequence). The CDR3 is CATSRGTGQHLYGYTF. The CDR3 DNA sequence: TGTGCCACCAGCAGAGGGACGGGACAGCACCTCTATGGCTACACCTTC.

This chain links TRBV30 with TRBJ2-2; TRBD2 agrees at 10 bases. V trimming: 6 bases; J trimming: 4 bases; junction bases outside the gene matches: 5. This CDR3 is 14 amino acids long. CDR1 and CDR2 from the germline V gene are GTSNPN and SVGIG (reference sequence). The CDR3 loop reads CACWTSGFTGELFF. For the CDR3, the DNA is TGTGCCTGTTGGACTAGCGGTTTCACCGGGGAGCTGTTTTTT.

This sequence joins TRBV6-1 and TRBJ2-4; 8 bases fit TRBD1. The V segment lost 4 bases and the J segment 4 bases; nucleotides outside the gene matches: 3. The CDR3 covers 14 residues. Germline loops: CDR1 MNHNS, CDR2 SASEGT. The CDR3 protein is CASSVGQGKNIQYF. The DNA for the CDR3 is TGTGCCAGCAGTGTCGGACAGGGAAAAAACATTCAGTACTTC.

This clone has more than one count but fewer than ten. The chain recombines TRBV7-2 with TRBJ1-4; a possible D gene is TRBD1 (6 bases). Germline values: CDR1 SGHTA, CDR2 FQGNSA. The CDR3 is made up of 16 amino acids. V shed 3 bases and J shed 6 bases, with 17 bases lying between them. The CDR3 protein is CASSFVAGAEYEKLFF. The CDR3 DNA reads TGTGCCAGCAGCTTTGTGGCAGGGGCCGAGTATGAAAAACTGTTTTTT.

This sequence joins TRBV7-8 and TRBJ1-2, with D possibly TRBD1 on 5 matching bases. The germline gives CDR1 SGHVS, CDR2 FQNEAQ. CDR3 length: 16 amino acids. Trimming shortened V by 4 bases and J by 4 bases, and 19 bases separated the two germline ends. This CDR3 is CASSSAARAIIYGYTF. CDR3 nucleotides: TGTGCCAGCAGCTCGGCGGCCAGGGCGATAATCTATGGCTACACCTTC.

This chain joins TRBV2 and TRBJ1-4; D is ambiguous. Germline V lookup: CDR1 SNHLY, CDR2 FYNNEI. Trimming removed 2 bases at V and 1 base at J, with 14 bases between. CDR3 size: 17 residues. The CDR3 bases are TGTGCCAGCAGTGAACGGAGTGCGACCCGAACTAATGAAAAACTGTTTTTT. It codes for CASSERSATRTNEKLFF.

On this clone: Different DNA sequences within this sample yield the same CDR3. The chain has TRBV2 and TRBJ2-2; the D is unclear. The V gene's germline CDR1 is SNHLY and CDR2 FYNNEI. The CDR3 length is 15 residues. The germline V and J ends were trimmed by 3 bases and 2 bases, with 10 bases remaining between them. CDR3 coding DNA: TGTGCCAGCAGTGAGAAACGACTTAACACCGGGGAGCTGTTTTTT. Its protein product is CASSEKRLNTGELFF. Variable domain in full (rest from reference TRBV2 and TRBJ2-2): EPEVTQTPSHQVTQMGQEVILRCVPISNHLYFYWYRQILGQKVEFLVSFYNNEISEKSEIFDDQFSVERPDGSNFTLKIRSTKLEDSAMYFCASSEKRLNTGELFFGEGSRLTVL.

V gene TRBV10-1 combines with J gene TRBJ1-4; D may be TRBD1 (5 bases). From germline, CDR1 is WNHNN and CDR2 SYGVQD (reference sequence). Trimming stripped 1 base from V and 0 bases from J, with 9 bases between. The CDR3 loop spans 16 amino acids. The CDR3 loop reads CASSEYGGATNEKLFF. The CDR3 bases are TGCGCCAGCAGTGAGTACGGGGGTGCAACTAATGAAAAACTGTTTTTT.

A single count supports this clone. The chain recombines TRBV28 with TRBJ2-6; 7 bases match TRBD2. CDR1 and CDR2 (germline): MDHEN, SYDVKM. V shed 1 base, J shed 0 bases, and the junction held 9 bases outside the gene matches. The CDR3 has 19 residues. As DNA, the CDR3 is TGTGCCAGCAGTTTATTTCGGGAGGCTTTACACTCTGGGGCCAACGTCCTGACTTTC. It encodes CASSLFREALHSGANVLTF.

The rearrangement uses TRBV5-8 and TRBJ2-6, with D possibly TRBD1 on 6 matching bases. CDR1 is SGHTS, CDR2 YDEGEE, per germline. V lost 3 bases and J 1 base, leaving 8 bases between the germline ends. The CDR3 is 15 residues long. CDR3 sequence: CASSSRGSGANVLTF. The CDR3 DNA follows: TGTGCCAGCAGCTCCAGGGGTTCTGGGGCCAACGTCCTGACTTTC.

The chain couples TRBV28 to TRBJ2-5, with 7 nucleotides matching TRBD1. Trimming cost V 8 bases and J 3 bases; bases outside gene matches: 6. Per the germline V gene, CDR1 is MDHEN and CDR2 is SYDVKM. This CDR3 comprises 13 residues. The CDR3 spells CASGTGQKETQYF. The CDR3 nucleotides are TGTGCCAGCGGAACGGGACAGAAAGAGACCCAGTACTTC. Drawing the rest from reference TRBV28 and TRBJ2-5, the complete variable domain is DVKVTQSSRYLVKRTGEKVFLECVQDMDHENMFWYRQDPGLGLRLIYFSYDVKMKEKGDIPEGYSVSREKKERFSLILESASTNQTSMYLCASGTGQKETQYFGPGTRLLVL.

The chain links TRBV30 to TRBJ2-2; 7 bases align to TRBD1. This CDR3 has 15 amino acids. CDR1 and CDR2 from the germline V gene are GTSNPN and SVGIG (reference sequence). After removal of 7 bases from V and 2 bases from J, the junction contained 10 bases not matched to a gene. The CDR3 DNA sequence: TGTGCCTCCCTCGGTGGGACAGCCAACACCGGGGAGCTGTTTTTT. Encoded protein: CASLGGTANTGELFF.

The chain links TRBV29-1 to TRBJ2-6; 7 nucleotides line up with TRBD1. The CDR3 totals 15 residues. Germline CDR1 is SQVTM and CDR2 is ANQGSEA. V was clipped by 4 bases and J by 1 base; unmatched bases: 4. CDR3 nucleotides: TGCAGCGTTGGAAGGGGGCTTTCTGGGGCCAACGTCCTGACTTTC. Translating gives CSVGRGLSGANVLTF.

The chain combines TRBV18 with TRBJ2-1; D gene unclear. There are 15 residues in the CDR3. Germline V gene data show CDR1 as KGHSH and CDR2 as LQKENI. The V end was cut by 3 bases, the J end by 2 bases, with 11 bases between. The CDR3 DNA reads as TGTGCCAGCTCACCGCCAGGTACGACCTACAATGAGCAGTTCTTC. This translates into CASSPPGTTYNEQFF.